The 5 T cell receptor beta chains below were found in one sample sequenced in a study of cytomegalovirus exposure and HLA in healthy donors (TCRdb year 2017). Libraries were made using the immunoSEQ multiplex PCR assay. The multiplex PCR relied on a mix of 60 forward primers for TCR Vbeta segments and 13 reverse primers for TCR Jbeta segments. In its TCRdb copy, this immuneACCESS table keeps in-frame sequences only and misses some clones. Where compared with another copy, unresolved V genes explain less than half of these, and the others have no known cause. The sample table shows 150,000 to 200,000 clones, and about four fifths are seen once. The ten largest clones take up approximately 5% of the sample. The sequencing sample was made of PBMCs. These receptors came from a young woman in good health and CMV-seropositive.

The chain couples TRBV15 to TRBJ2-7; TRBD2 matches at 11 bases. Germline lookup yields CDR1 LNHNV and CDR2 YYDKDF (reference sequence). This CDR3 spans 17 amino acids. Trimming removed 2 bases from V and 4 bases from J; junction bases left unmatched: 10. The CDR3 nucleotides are TGTGCCACCAGCAGAATCCTTAGCGGGGGGGTAGTATACGAGCAGTACTTC. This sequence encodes CATSRILSGGVVYEQYF. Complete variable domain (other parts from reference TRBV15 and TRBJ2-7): DAMVIQNPRYQVTQFGKPVTLSCSQTLNHNVMYWYQQKSSQAPKLLFHYYDKDFNNEADTPDNFQSRRPNTSFCFLDIRSPGLGDTAMYLCATSRILSGGVVYEQYFGPGTRLTVT.

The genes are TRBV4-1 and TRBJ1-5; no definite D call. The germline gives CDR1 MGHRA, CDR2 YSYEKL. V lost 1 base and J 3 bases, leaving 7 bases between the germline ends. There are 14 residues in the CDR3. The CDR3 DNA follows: TGCGCCAGCAGCCAAGTCGCGTACAATCAGCCCCAGCATTTT. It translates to CASSQVAYNQPQHF.

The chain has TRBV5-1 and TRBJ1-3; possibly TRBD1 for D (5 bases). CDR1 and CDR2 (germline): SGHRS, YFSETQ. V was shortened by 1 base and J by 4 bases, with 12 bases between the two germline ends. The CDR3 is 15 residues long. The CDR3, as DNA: TGCGCCAGCAGCTTGACGGGACTCGGGGGAAACACCATATATTTT. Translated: CASSLTGLGGNTIYF. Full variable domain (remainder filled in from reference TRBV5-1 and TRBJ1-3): KAGVTQTPRYLIKTRGQQVTLSCSPISGHRSVSWYQQTPGQGLQFLFEYFSETQRNKGNFPGRFSGRQFSNSRSEMNVSTLELGDSALYLCASSLTGLGGNTIYFGEGSWLTVV.

The CDR3 coding sequence is TGTGCCAGCAGCTTGGCCCCTCGCGGACAGGGCGAGACCCAGTACTTC. This sequence encodes CASSLAPRGQGETQYF. The V call is TRBV5-4, the J call TRBJ2-5; 8 bases line up with TRBD1. The CDR3 is 16 residues long. CDR1 is SGHNT, CDR2 YYREEE, per germline (reference sequence). Trimming took 0 bases from V and 5 from J; bases not matched to a gene: 9.

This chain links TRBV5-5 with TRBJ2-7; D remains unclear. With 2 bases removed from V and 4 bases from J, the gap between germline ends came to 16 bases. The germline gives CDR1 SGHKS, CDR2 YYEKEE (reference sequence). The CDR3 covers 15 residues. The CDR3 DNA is TGTGCCAGCAGCTTCGAGGTCGGCGACGGGTACGAGCAGTACTTC. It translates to CASSFEVGDGYEQYF.